This entry describes one T cell receptor beta chain. This sample is drawn from a study of shared clonotypes between healthy human individuals. TCRdb keeps only in-frame clones here, not all; method: immunoSEQ multiplex PCR. In the table there are millions of clones, about 92% of which are singletons. Naive CD4+ cells were CD45RA-selected; the remaining cells were memory. Germline-derived CDR1 and CDR2 are GTSNPN and SVGIG (reference sequence). This CDR3 comprises 13 residues. V dropped 3 bases and J dropped 5 bases, with 13 bases sitting between them. Sequenced material: naive CD4+ T cells sorted from blood. Subset given: CD45RA+ positively selected. This TCR was recovered from a man aged 18 to 29 in good health. This sequence joins TRBV30 and TRBJ1-1; tentatively, D is TRBD1 (6 bases). The CDR3 DNA sequence: TGTGCCTGGAGAGGGGGGGGAGGGACTGAAGCTTTCTTT. Translating it yields CAWRGGGGTEAFF.